This T cell receptor beta chain was obtained from a study of metastatic and nonmetastatic thyroid tumors (dated by TCRdb to 2020 to 2021). Context from the whole study: For patients with malignant and with benign thyroid disease, the researchers compared repertoires between peripheral blood samples and tumor or nodule tissue samples. Overall study outcomes, separate from this receptor: In both blood and tumor samples, TCR beta diversity was reported to be significantly higher in malignant tumors than in benign nodules.

Of note for this clone: Its antigen remains unidentified. No per-base quality is available; no much larger clone lies one base away.

V is cut by 3 bases and J by 2 bases, and the space between the germline ends is 13 bases. There are 15 amino acids in the CDR3, from cysteine to phenylalanine inclusive. Only the CDR3 part of the read is kept: 45 bases, read in frame from the first base. CDR1 and CDR2 (SGHRS, YFSETQ) derive from the germline V gene. The library relied on PCR. The sequencer listed for this sample is Illumina HiSeq 4000. High-throughput sequencing was used to profile the TCR beta-chain CDR3 region of every patient. On the study's bioinformatics: The researchers built a classifier to tell apart papillary thyroid cancer patients with distant metastasis, based on CDR3 differences among clinicopathological groups. Repertoire diversity was assessed with the Shannon index, and tumor-blood repertoire similarity with the Morisita-Horn index. TCRdb passed the public sequencing reads through fastp at Q25 and MiXCR, retaining productive beta sequences. These V and J calls rely on TCRdb rather than the paper's analysis. Across this sample there are some 55,000 clones, with about 20% seen only once. Together, the top ten hold roughly 3.7% of the sample.

Before undergoing thyroid surgery, none of the patients had been given any kind of treatment. The study retrospectively analysed patient clinical samples collected from the early 2010s to the late 2010s using T-cell receptor beta sequencing. Recombination linked TRBV5-1 to TRBJ2-3, with the identity of the D gene unclear. This clonotype was sampled from a female donor with papillary thyroid cancer or a benign thyroid nodule (not recorded which). Some clones in this sample may be carry-over from other donors' samples. Sample: blood. The CDR3 protein is CASSSGIFVTDTQYF. Read as DNA, the sequence is TGCGCCAGCAGCTCTGGGATTTTTGTCACAGATACGCAGTATTTT. The full variable domain, completed from the reference TRBV5-1 and TRBJ2-3 proteins outside the CDR3, reads KAGVTQTPRYLIKTRGQQVTLSCSPISGHRSVSWYQQTPGQGLQFLFEYFSETQRNKGNFPGRFSGRQFSNSRSEMNVSTLELGDSALYLCASSSGIFVTDTQYFGPGTRLTVL.